This T cell receptor (beta chain) was captured in a study of regulatory T cells in long-lasting Graves disease. Time point in this sample: newly diagnosed GD, antithyroid drugs for less than 3 months. From RNA extracted from PBMCs, the TCR library was made. The V and J ends lost 6 bases and 6 bases respectively, with 11 bases between them. The length of the CDR3 is 12 residues. Germline lookup yields CDR1 MNHNS and CDR2 SASEGT. Study-wide points: Persistent disease favored TRBV28, TRBJ1-2 and TRBJ2-5.

The TCR beta library used iRepertoire HTBI primers with Arm-PCR amplification of CDR3. Using its own MiXCR run on the multiplex PCR reads, TCRdb lists one record per CDR3 protein. The repertoire holds hundreds of thousands of distinct CDR3 sequences, with 16% as singletons. This clonotype was counted a few times. Its antigen is unidentified. The same data also went into a second study, on T cells in Graves' hyperthyroidism and ophthalmopathy.

The J gene is TRBJ1-1, the V gene TRBV6-1; no reliable D call. This sequence originates from a woman aged 25 to 39 with Graves disease. The source was peripheral blood mononuclear cells (PBMCs), collected at new diagnosis, from a patient treated with antithyroid drugs. Written as DNA, the CDR3 is TGTGCCAGCAGAGAGGCTGTCGCTGAAGCTTTCTTT. This sequence encodes CASREAVAEAFF.